This T cell receptor beta chain was sequenced during a study of CD8+ T cells in alopecia areata. Sorting of PBMCs yielded the CD4+ and CD8+ T cells. This clone was recorded only once. What it recognizes is unknown. Study results and caveats: Sharing of TCRs across patients appeared less clear than in mice, possibly for HLA-related reasons. Higher clonality was seen in lesional scalp than in normal scalp, especially in alopecia totalis/universalis. Scalp samples also yield sequences of resident alphabeta T cells from normal skin.

As the sequencing template, cDNA was produced by extracting RNA and reverse transcribing it. Here immunoSEQ multiplex PCR was the method, and the copy in TCRdb shows in-frame clones only, minus some. The sample holds approximately 99,000 clones, 45% to 70% seen once. The source material was CD8+ T cells sorted from blood. The TCR comes from a human donor in good health.

The DNA for the CDR3 is TGTGCCAGCACCTATGGTCCCGGGACTGAGCTGTCTGAGCAGTTCTTC. This gives the protein CASTYGPGTELSEQFF. This chain joins TRBV2 and TRBJ2-1, with D possibly TRBD2 on 6 matching bases. The germline V gene has CDR1 SNHLY and CDR2 FYNNEI. Trimming stripped 7 bases from V and 9 bases from J, with 25 bases between. The CDR3 sequence is 16 residues long.